A selection of T cell receptor beta chains follows, all from one sample in a study of T cell repertoires in cytomegalovirus infection. MiXCR was run by TCRdb on the reads, yielding one entry per CDR3 protein. The top ten hold around an eighth of the sample, which has about 830,000 distinct CDR3 sequences, 32% seen once. The antigens of these receptors remain unknown. The sequencing used cultured CD8+ T cells from PBMCs, collected from culture after CMV antigen stimulation. These receptors were taken from a human donor in good health (CMV status not recorded). Some clones in this sample may be carry-over from other donors' samples. Both conserved end residues are part of each CDR3. D genes are given only for firm matches. Expanded clones are given a class, and other clones once, few, many or no size at all.

>many|TRBV7-2|15|TRBJ1-6|-
CASSFPGGADSPLHF
TGTGCCAGCAGCTTTCCGGGGGGCGCGGATTCACCCCTCCACTTT
>-|TRBV28|13|TRBJ2-5|-
CASRGQLKETQYF
TGTGCCAGCAGAGGACAGTTGAAAGAGACCCAGTACTTC
>many|TRBV7-3|18|TRBJ1-1|TRBD1
CASSLTGTGLLGNTEAFF
TGTGCCAGCAGCTTAACCGGGACAGGGCTGTTAGGGAACACTGAAGCTTTCTTT
>-|TRBV12-3/TRBV12-4|15|TRBJ1-5|-
CASSAPYTAAGPQHF
TGTGCCAGCAGTGCCCCCTACACCGCTGCAGGGCCCCAGCATTTT
>-|TRBV7-3|18|TRBJ2-3|-
CASSHRGASSGDTDTQYF
TGTGCCAGCAGCCATCGGGGGGCGTCTAGCGGCGACACAGATACGCAGTATTTT
>once|TRBV27|17|TRBJ2-3|TRBD2
CASSPRLAGSSTDTQYF
TGTGCCAGCAGTCCCCGACTAGCGGGGTCTAGCACAGATACGCAGTATTTT
>-|TRBV27|14|TRBJ1-1|-
CASSPMEGRTEAFF
TGTGCCAGCAGCCCAATGGAGGGAAGAACTGAAGCTTTCTTT
>-|TRBV27|15|TRBJ1-4|-
CASSLSRGKDEKLFF
TGTGCCAGCAGTCTTTCCAGGGGAAAAGACGAAAAACTGTTTTTT
>few|TRBV10-3|15|TRBJ1-5|-
CAISVDGSSNQPQHF
TGTGCCATCAGTGTGGATGGCTCTAGCAATCAGCCCCAGCATTTT
>few|TRBV19|18|TRBJ2-2|-
CASSIDPLLRRQTGELFF
TGTGCCAGTAGTATAGACCCCCTCTTAAGGAGACAGACCGGGGAGCTGTTTTTT
>few|TRBV12-3/TRBV12-4|15|TRBJ1-5|-
CASSFQGFPNQPQHF
TGTGCCAGCAGTTTCCAAGGCTTCCCTAATCAGCCCCAGCATTTT
>-|TRBV7-3|13|TRBJ1-2|-
CASSLGIVYGYTF
TGTGCCAGCAGCTTAGGAATTGTCTATGGCTACACCTTC
>-|TRBV12-3/TRBV12-4|16|TRBJ1-4|-
CASSLDRLATNEKLFF
TGTGCCAGCAGCCTCGACAGGCTTGCAACTAATGAAAAACTGTTTTTT
>many|TRBV4-1|16|TRBJ1-5|TRBD1
CASSRDRANGNQPQHF
TGCGCCAGCAGCCGCGACAGGGCTAATGGCAATCAGCCCCAGCATTTT
>-|TRBV4-1|18|TRBJ1-6|-
CASSQDVLGQAYNSPLHF
TGCGCCAGCAGCCAAGACGTCCTGGGACAAGCCTATAATTCACCCCTCCACTTT
>-|TRBV4-2|15|TRBJ2-1|-
CASSQLGGTRNEQFF
TGTGCCAGCAGCCAACTAGGGGGTACACGCAATGAGCAGTTCTTC
>-|TRBV6-2/TRBV6-3|16|TRBJ2-5|TRBD1
CASSHGTGEFQETQYF
TGTGCCAGCAGTCACGGGACAGGGGAGTTCCAAGAGACCCAGTACTTC
>few|TRBV7-9|16|TRBJ1-2|-
CASSLGAGAWDYGYTF
TGTGCCAGCAGCTTAGGGGCAGGCGCTTGGGACTATGGCTACACCTTC
>once|TRBV9|15|TRBJ2-1|TRBD2
CASSVGGGARNEQFF
TGTGCCAGCAGCGTAGGCGGGGGGGCCAGGAATGAGCAGTTCTTC
>-|TRBV19|15|TRBJ1-5|-
CASSIYHRGNQPQHF
TGTGCCAGTAGTATATACCACCGAGGCAATCAGCCCCAGCATTTT
>-|TRBV20-1|17|TRBJ1-4|TRBD1
CSARDFAGTDTNEKLFF
TGCAGTGCTAGAGATTTTGCCGGGACAGACACTAATGAAAAACTGTTTTTT
>few|TRBV29-1|13|TRBJ2-7|TRBD1
CSVITGGSYEQYF
TGCAGCGTGATAACAGGGGGCTCCTACGAGCAGTACTTC
>-|TRBV29-1|14|TRBJ2-5|TRBD1
CSVTGQGQRETQYF
TGCAGCGTAACGGGACAGGGGCAACGAGAGACCCAGTACTTC
>-|TRBV20-1|17|TRBJ2-3|-
CSARETEGRGPEDTQYF
TGCAGTGCTAGAGAGACGGAGGGGCGGGGGCCCGAAGATACGCAGTATTTT
>-|TRBV9|14|TRBJ2-1|TRBD1
CASSPGTGPEEQFF
TGTGCCAGCAGCCCTGGGACAGGGCCAGAGGAGCAGTTCTTC
>few|TRBV7-9|15|TRBJ2-1|-
CASSLVGWDANEQFF
TGTGCCAGCAGCTTAGTCGGCTGGGACGCGAATGAGCAGTTCTTC
>once|TRBV14|16|TRBJ2-3|-
CASSQVDKASTDTQYF
TGTGCCAGCAGCCAAGTGGACAAAGCTAGCACAGATACGCAGTATTTT
>few|TRBV4-3|17|TRBJ2-3|-
CASSQDDSPSSTDTQYF
TGCGCCAGCAGCCAAGACGACAGTCCCTCTAGCACAGATACGCAGTATTTT
>-|TRBV7-9|14|TRBJ2-5|-
CASSTTGSTKTQYF
TGTGCCAGCAGCACCACGGGAAGCACGAAGACCCAGTACTTC
>few|TRBV2|15|TRBJ1-2|-
CASRPSGGSGYGYTF
TGTGCCAGCAGGCCCTCAGGTGGAAGCGGCTATGGCTACACCTTC
>-|TRBV6-5|15|TRBJ2-1|-
CASSPASDEHNEQFF
TGTGCCAGCAGCCCCGCTAGCGACGAACACAATGAGCAGTTCTTC
>few|TRBV27|13|TRBJ2-1|-
CASSFADVFEQFF
TGTGCCAGCAGTTTTGCGGACGTCTTTGAGCAGTTCTTC
>few|TRBV6-5|15|TRBJ1-1|TRBD1
CASSYSSTGFTEAFF
TGTGCCAGCAGTTACTCTTCGACAGGGTTCACTGAAGCTTTCTTT
>-|TRBV4-1|15|TRBJ2-3|-
CASSEEPAMADTQYF
TGCGCCAGCAGCGAAGAACCAGCCATGGCCGATACGCAGTATTTT
>many|TRBV28|14|TRBJ2-2|-
CASLSPTGTGELFF
TGTGCCAGCCTATCTCCGACAGGCACCGGGGAGCTGTTTTTT
>few|TRBV27|12|TRBJ1-2|-
CATLLRGGGYTF
TGTGCCACCCTATTACGGGGAGGGGGCTACACCTTC
>-|TRBV19|15|TRBJ1-1|-
CASSTLKTGNTEAFF
TGTGCCAGTAGTACCCTCAAGACAGGGAACACTGAAGCTTTCTTT
>-|TRBV5-4|16|TRBJ2-4|TRBD2
CASSLHPSGGENIQYF
TGTGCCAGCAGCTTGCACCCTAGCGGGGGCGAAAACATTCAGTACTTC
>-|TRBV2|13|TRBJ2-3|-
CASSLGRADTQYF
TGTGCCAGCAGTCTGGGAAGGGCAGATACGCAGTATTTT
>-|TRBV5-4|15|TRBJ2-3|-
CASSLRRGGLDTQYF
TGTGCCAGCAGCCTGAGGAGGGGGGGGTTGGATACGCAGTATTTT
>many|TRBV7-2|14|TRBJ2-5|TRBD1
CASSFVRGQETQYF
TGTGCCAGCAGCTTTGTTAGGGGACAGGAGACCCAGTACTTC